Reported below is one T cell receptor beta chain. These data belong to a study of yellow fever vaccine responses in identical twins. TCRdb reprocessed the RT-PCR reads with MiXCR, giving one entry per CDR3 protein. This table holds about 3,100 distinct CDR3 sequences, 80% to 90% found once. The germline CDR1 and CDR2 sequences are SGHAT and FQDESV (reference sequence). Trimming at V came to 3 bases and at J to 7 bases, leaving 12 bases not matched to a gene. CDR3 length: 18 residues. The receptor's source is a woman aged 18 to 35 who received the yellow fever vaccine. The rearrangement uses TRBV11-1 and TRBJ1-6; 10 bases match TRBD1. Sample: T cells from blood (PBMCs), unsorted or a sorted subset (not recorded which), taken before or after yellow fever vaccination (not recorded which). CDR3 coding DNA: TGTGCCAGCAGCTTCGGTGCCGGGACAGGGGTGTTGAATTCACCCCTCCACTTT. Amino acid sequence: CASSFGAGTGVLNSPLHF.